The 2 T cell receptor beta chains below come from one sample, sequenced in a study of T cell responses to AZD1222 COVID-19 vaccine. Data came from immunoSEQ multiplex PCR; TCRdb stores just in-frame clones and leaves some out. Of roughly 80,000 clones listed, just over 90% are singletons. The specimen comprised peripheral blood, sampled 28 days after the second AZD1222 dose. Receptors originate from an adult who received the AZD1222 COVID-19 vaccine.

The chain employs TRBV4-2 and TRBJ2-3; D is uncertain. CDR1 and CDR2 from the germline V gene are LGHNA and YNFKEQ. The CDR3 covers 12 residues. Trimming removed 0 bases at V and 6 bases at J, with 4 bases between. The CDR3 is CASSQDLDTQYF. As DNA, the CDR3 is TGTGCCAGCAGCCAAGATTTGGATACGCAGTATTTT.

The rearrangement joins TRBV29-1 to TRBJ2-6; D gene uncertain. Per the germline V gene, CDR1 is SQVTM and CDR2 is ANQGSEA. V dropped 4 bases and J dropped 0 bases, with 7 bases sitting between them. The CDR3 totals 14 residues. The CDR3 here is CSVARSSGANVLTF. CDR3 bases: TGCAGCGTTGCGCGTAGCTCTGGGGCCAACGTCCTGACTTTC.